A selection of T cell receptor beta chains follows, all from one sample in a study of shared clonotypes between healthy human individuals. Sequencing was performed with immunoSEQ multiplex PCR; in TCRdb, only in-frame clones are kept and a portion is missing. The sample yields roughly 500,000 clones, almost 97% seen once. Specimen: naive CD4+ T cells sorted from blood. These receptors were obtained from a woman in her 30s in good health. Each CDR3 is given without its conserved first and last residue.

j_gene,v_gene,CDR3aa
.,TRBV10-3,AIKTRDSDYEQY
TRBJ2-6,TRBV19,ASSIPRGRGANVLT
TRBJ2-7,TRBV18,ASSPASGTYEQY
TRBJ1-1,TRBV4-1,ASSHSGAFTEAF
TRBJ1-1,TRBV10-3,AISELDGGNTEAF
TRBJ2-5,TRBV28,ASSRLGDISQY
TRBJ2-5,TRBV21-1,ASSNPGLTLETQY
TRBJ2-6,TRBV7-3,ASSLTGVGANVLT
TRBJ2-1,TRBV9,ASSIRLAGGWDEQF
TRBJ2-5,TRBV9,ASSVGRWETQY
TRBJ2-2,TRBV18,ASSWEGNTGELF
TRBJ1-5,TRBV28,ASSFGAGMSNQPQH
TRBJ1-1,TRBV11-2,ASSLSSAGGREAF
TRBJ1-1,TRBV18,ASSTGAGEAF
TRBJ1-3,TRBV4-1,ASSRGPQGAGNTIY
TRBJ1-5,TRBV28,ASSTSGQGNQPQH
TRBJ1-3,TRBV19,ASSILFAGNTIY
TRBJ2-3,TRBV5-1,ASSSRVAGGQDTQY
TRBJ2-3,TRBV5-4,ASSSSGDTQY
TRBJ2-1,TRBV5-4,ASSGTGTSARGGQF
TRBJ1-1,TRBV29-1,SVDGIAEAF
TRBJ1-5,TRBV27,ASSPRGATNQPQH
TRBJ2-3,TRBV18,ASSPIRLAGVDTQY
TRBJ2-2,TRBV2,ASSVGRSGAGELF
TRBJ2-3,TRBV5-4,ASSLGGWPGTDTQY
TRBJ2-5,TRBV7-2,ASSLGHQETQY